One sample yielded the 23 T cell receptor beta chains listed below, sequenced in a study of identical twins. TCRdb recomputed calls from the 5' RACE reads with MiXCR, one row per CDR3 protein. The sample includes 200,000 to 300,000 distinct CDR3 sequences, 5.5% to 7% of them seen just once. The data were also submitted as part of a second study, on yellow fever vaccine responses in identical twins.

Sequencing was carried out using memory (CD45RO+) T cells sorted from blood. Receptors originate from a woman younger than 35 in good health.

At least ten counts were recorded for this clonotype. The chain employs TRBV11-1 and TRBJ2-1, with TRBD2 matching 7 bases. This CDR3 is built from 18 residues. V lost 4 bases and J lost 4; bases outside the gene matches: 16. Germline V gene sequence: CDR1 SGHAT, CDR2 FQDESV (reference sequence). CDR3 bases: TGTGCCAGCAGCTCCGATCCCGGGTTGAGCGGGGTTTACAATGAGCAGTTCTTC. Amino acid sequence: CASSSDPGLSGVYNEQFF.

This clonotype appeared a few times. This chain connects TRBV27 to TRBJ1-1; D unresolved. Deletions cut 4 bases from V and 1 base from J, with 10 bases between. The length of the CDR3 is 14 residues. Germline lookup yields CDR1 MNHEY and CDR2 SMNVEV (reference sequence). The CDR3 spells CASSSRRGNTEAFF. DNA for the CDR3: TGTGCCAGCAGTTCCCGACGGGGGAACACTGAAGCTTTCTTT.

This clonotype has at least ten counts. This chain links TRBV12-3 or TRBV12-4 with TRBJ1-5; D is undetermined. V shed 7 bases and J shed 7 bases, with 14 bases lying between them. This CDR3 is built from 13 residues. The CDR3 protein is CASTVHIGQPQHF. The CDR3 nucleotides read TGTGCCAGCACCGTACATATCGGACAGCCCCAGCATTTT.

This clonotype showed up many times. The chain is built from TRBV5-1 and TRBJ2-1, with D perhaps TRBD1 (6 bases). With 0 bases removed from V and 9 bases from J, the gap between germline ends came to 16 bases. This CDR3 has 15 amino acids. The V gene's germline CDR1 is SGHRS and CDR2 YFSETQ. In nucleotides, the CDR3 is TGCGCCAGCAGCTTGGAGCGGCCCACAGGGAGTGAGCAGTTCTTC. This codes for CASSLERPTGSEQFF.

About this clonotype: A much more abundant neighbour one base away suggests this may be a read error. This chain joins TRBV15 and TRBJ2-6; D gene unclear. Trimming stripped 0 bases from V and 1 base from J, with 4 bases between. This CDR3 comprises 15 residues. The V gene's germline CDR1 is LNHNV and CDR2 YYDKDF (reference sequence). The CDR3 DNA reads TGTGCCACCAGCAGAGATAGATCTGGGGCCAACGTCCTGACTTTC. Its protein is CATSRDRSGANVLTF.

The table lists this clonotype with many counts. The chain recombines TRBV20-1 with TRBJ1-5; D call uncertain. The CDR3 length is 12 residues. The germline gives CDR1 DFQATT, CDR2 SNEGSKA (reference sequence). Trimming removed 5 bases at V and 7 bases at J, with 12 bases between. The CDR3 nucleotides read TGCAGTGCTCAAAAATCGACCCAGCCCCAGCATTTT. This sequence encodes CSAQKSTQPQHF.

J is TRBJ1-2 and V is TRBV5-1; possibly TRBD1 for D (5 bases). This CDR3 spans 15 amino acids. Germline loops: CDR1 SGHRS, CDR2 YFSETQ. V was pared by 4 bases and J by 8 bases, with 21 bases between. CDR3 in amino acids: CASSRDGSTDRGYTF. The CDR3 bases are TGCGCCAGCAGCAGGGACGGGTCCACGGATCGGGGCTACACCTTC.

The rearrangement links TRBV3-1 to TRBJ1-2, with 8 bases that match TRBD1. The V and J ends lost 0 bases and 5 bases, in that order; junction bases with no gene match: 8. The CDR3 spans 16 residues. From germline, CDR1 is LGHDT and CDR2 YNNKEL (reference sequence). In nucleotides, the CDR3 is TGTGCCAGCAGCCAAGAGGACAGGGAGGCTTGGTATGGCTACACCTTC. Translating it yields CASSQEDREAWYGYTF.

This clonotype was detected a few times. V is TRBV27 and J is TRBJ1-2, with D tentatively TRBD1 (6 bases). CDR1 MNHEY and CDR2 SMNVEV come from the germline V gene (reference sequence). CDR3 length: 15 residues. The V end lost 9 bases, the J end lost 2 bases, and 19 bases lay between the germline ends. The CDR3 coding sequence is TGTGCCAGTCAGAACCGGGGGGGCCAAAACTATGGCTACACCTTC. It specifies CASQNRGGQNYGYTF.

This clonotype was seen at least ten times. The V gene is TRBV7-9, the J gene TRBJ2-3, with a tentative D call TRBD1 (6 bases). Trimming took 4 bases from V and 4 from J, leaving 9 bases between them. Germline lookup yields CDR1 SEHNR and CDR2 FQNEAQ (reference sequence). The CDR3 is 13 amino acids. CDR3 DNA sequence: TGTGCCAGCAGCTATCAGGGGCCAGATACGCAGTATTTT. Residues: CASSYQGPDTQYF.

The gene calls are TRBV28 and TRBJ1-1; TRBD1 matches at 7 bases. The V gene end was trimmed by 4 bases and the J gene end by 5 bases; junction bases not matched to a gene: 7. The CDR3 sequence is 14 residues long. CDR1 MDHEN and CDR2 SYDVKM come from the germline V gene. In DNA, the CDR3 is TGTGCCAGCAGTTCTACAGGGGAGAGGACTGAAGCTTTCTTT. Protein sequence: CASSSTGERTEAFF.

The V call is TRBV20-1, the J call TRBJ1-2, with a weak D call TRBD1 (5 bases). In germline, CDR1 is DFQATT, CDR2 SNEGSKA (reference sequence). V was cut by 5 bases and J by 6 bases, with 19 bases left in between. The length of the CDR3 is 14 residues. This chain's CDR3 is CSASRRREGNGYTF. The CDR3 DNA sequence: TGCAGTGCTTCCAGGAGGAGGGAGGGGAATGGCTACACCTTC.

The CDR3 protein is CASSREDRVSGNTIYF. CDR3 DNA sequence: TGCGCCAGCAGCCGAGAGGACCGAGTCTCTGGAAACACCATATATTTT. The chain uses TRBV4-1 and TRBJ1-3; D uncertain. Per the germline V gene, CDR1 is MGHRA and CDR2 is YSYEKL. The ends were cut back, 4 bases at V and 0 bases at J, with 13 bases in the middle. The CDR3 consists of 16 residues.

V usage is TRBV6-5 and J usage is TRBJ2-5, with TRBD2 as a possible D gene (7 bases). The CDR3 covers 13 residues. Germline V gene lookup returns CDR1 MNHEY and CDR2 SVGAGI. V lost 0 bases and J 9 bases, leaving 11 bases between the germline ends. The CDR3 here is CASSYSRGRAQYF. Here the CDR3 DNA reads TGTGCCAGCAGTTACTCGCGGGGGCGGGCCCAGTACTTC.

This clonotype came up a few times. The V and J genes are TRBV28 and TRBJ1-1; 12 positions agree with TRBD1. After removal of 4 bases from V and 3 bases from J, the junction contained 12 bases not matched to a gene. Germline V gene data show CDR1 as MDHEN and CDR2 as SYDVKM. The CDR3 has 18 residues. The DNA for the CDR3 is TGTGCCAGCAGTTCCCCCGGGACAGGGGGCTTTGGTGACACTGAAGCTTTCTTT. This sequence encodes CASSSPGTGGFGDTEAFF.

The sample holds a few counts of this clonotype. J is TRBJ2-2 and V is TRBV27, with 8 bases that match TRBD1. Germline CDR1 reads MNHEY; CDR2 reads SMNVEV (reference sequence). The CDR3 runs to 14 residues. J lost 0 bases, V lost 8 bases, and 2 bases had no gene match. The CDR3 DNA reads as TGTGCCAGCGCCAGGGGGCCGAACACCGGGGAGCTGTTTTTT. It specifies CASARGPNTGELFF.

The genes are TRBV12-3 or TRBV12-4 and TRBJ1-4; 7 bases agree with TRBD1. Germline trimming cut 8 bases from V and 8 bases from J; bases unmatched to any gene: 8. The CDR3 covers 13 residues. CDR3 nucleotides: TGTGCCAGCTCAGGGGGGGGGAGAGAAAAACTGTTTTTT. Its translation: CASSGGGREKLFF.

This clonotype was observed a few times. The chain joins TRBV5-1 to TRBJ2-1; 7 bases map to TRBD1. Looked up from germline, CDR1 is SGHRS and CDR2 is YFSETQ. Germline trimming cut 4 bases from V and 9 bases from J; bases unmatched to any gene: 10. There are 14 residues in the CDR3. This CDR3 reads CASSTNRGLGEQFF. The CDR3 DNA reads TGCGCCAGCAGCACCAACAGGGGTCTGGGTGAGCAGTTCTTC. Filled out from reference TRBV5-1 and TRBJ2-1, the complete variable domain reads KAGVTQTPRYLIKTRGQQVTLSCSPISGHRSVSWYQQTPGQGLQFLFEYFSETQRNKGNFPGRFSGRQFSNSRSEMNVSTLELGDSALYLCASSTNRGLGEQFFGPGTRLTVL.

There are a few counts of this clonotype. This chain links TRBV7-9 with TRBJ2-4, with 8 positions matching TRBD1. Trimming removed 5 bases from V and 3 bases from J; junction bases left unmatched: 6. CDR1 is SEHNR and CDR2 is FQNEAQ in the germline V gene (reference sequence). This CDR3 has 15 amino acids. The CDR3 region is CASSASRGHKNIQYF. The CDR3 region has the DNA TGTGCCAGCAGCGCTAGCAGGGGGCACAAAAACATTCAGTACTTC.

This clonotype occurred many times. The chain uses TRBV5-1 and TRBJ1-4; no clear D. V was clipped by 1 base and J by 4 bases, with 8 bases between them. The CDR3 is 14 amino acids. Germline-derived CDR1 and CDR2 are SGHRS and YFSETQ. The CDR3 sequence: CASSLNSHNEKLFF. The CDR3 nucleotides read TGCGCCAGCAGCTTGAACAGCCATAATGAAAAACTGTTTTTT.

The rearrangement joins TRBV20-1 to TRBJ1-2; D remains unclear. The ends were cut back, 2 bases at V and 3 bases at J, with 7 bases in the middle. This CDR3 is 12 amino acids long. Germline V gives CDR1 DFQATT, CDR2 SNEGSKA (reference sequence). The DNA for the CDR3 is TGCAGTGCTAGATACAGTCACTATGGCTACACCTTC. It encodes CSARYSHYGYTF.

The chain combines TRBV6-1 with TRBJ2-2; the D is unclear. This CDR3 has 17 residues. Germline V gene data show CDR1 as MNHNS and CDR2 as SASEGT. Trimming removed 4 bases from V and 0 bases from J, with 15 bases in between. The DNA of the CDR3 is TGTGCCAGCAGTGCGCACTCCGGGTCCTCGAACACCGGGGAGCTGTTTTTT. Residues: CASSAHSGSSNTGELFF.

The chain uses TRBV11-3 and TRBJ2-5; 13 bases map to TRBD2. Germline V gives CDR1 SGHNT, CDR2 YENEEA. V trimming: 5 bases; J trimming: 3 bases; junction bases outside the gene matches: 9. The CDR3 spans 17 residues. The CDR3, as DNA: TGTGCCAGCAGCCAGGGACTAGCGGGGAATATTAAAGAGACCCAGTACTTC. This codes for CASSQGLAGNIKETQYF.